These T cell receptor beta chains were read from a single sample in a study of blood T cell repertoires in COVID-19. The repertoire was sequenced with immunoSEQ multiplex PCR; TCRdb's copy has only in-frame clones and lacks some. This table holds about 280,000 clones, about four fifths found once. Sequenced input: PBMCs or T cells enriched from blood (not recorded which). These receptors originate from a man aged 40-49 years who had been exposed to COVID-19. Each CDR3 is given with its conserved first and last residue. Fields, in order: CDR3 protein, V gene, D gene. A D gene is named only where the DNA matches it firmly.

CDR3 protein: CATSDPHGTSGNYEQFF
V gene: TRBV24-1
D gene: TRBD2

CDR3 protein: CASSPPGLAASYEQYF
V gene: TRBV7-2
D gene: TRBD2

CDR3 protein: CASSIQGVNNSPLHF
V gene: TRBV2
D gene: TRBD1

CDR3 protein: CASSRSTSGEPKQYF
V gene: TRBV6-6
D gene: TRBD2

CDR3 protein: CATSDFVGSEQYF
V gene: TRBV24-1
D gene: .

CDR3 protein: CASSLDWGGRGPNYGYTF
V gene: TRBV11-2
D gene: .

CDR3 protein: CASSRTSGRETQYF
V gene: TRBV5-1
D gene: TRBD2

CDR3 protein: CASSLVGGGPGYEQFF
V gene: TRBV7-9
D gene: .

CDR3 protein: CASSWISGALKETQYF
V gene: TRBV6-5
D gene: .

CDR3 protein: CAWGGQGRSYEQYF
V gene: TRBV30
D gene: TRBD1

CDR3 protein: CASGREKAFF
V gene: TRBV9
D gene: .

CDR3 protein: CASGDRQNQPQHF
V gene: TRBV19
D gene: .

CDR3 protein: CASSTSGSGNTIYF
V gene: TRBV6-5
D gene: .

CDR3 protein: CASSPTSGTLSYEQYF
V gene: TRBV7-3
D gene: TRBD2

CDR3 protein: CASMPLLGVFNEQFF
V gene: TRBV19
D gene: .

CDR3 protein: CATSDPALGQGEKLFF
V gene: TRBV24-1
D gene: .

CDR3 protein: CASSPEGGSTDTQYF
V gene: TRBV18
D gene: .

CDR3 protein: CSAGLSNQPQHF
V gene: TRBV29-1
D gene: .

CDR3 protein: CASSSPFRGGKETQYF
V gene: TRBV18
D gene: .

CDR3 protein: CASSLTGGRFNEQFF
V gene: TRBV7-3
D gene: TRBD2

CDR3 protein: CASSLFAGGPLSNEQFF
V gene: TRBV7-3
D gene: TRBD2

CDR3 protein: CATSSPRRDRGEKLFF
V gene: TRBV15
D gene: TRBD1

CDR3 protein: CASSQSNKGDSYNEQFF
V gene: TRBV23-1
D gene: .

CDR3 protein: CASSVGQGSYGYTF
V gene: TRBV9
D gene: .

CDR3 protein: CASSPPGFTEAFF
V gene: TRBV5-5
D gene: .

CDR3 protein: CASSGQGYYGYTF
V gene: TRBV28
D gene: TRBD1